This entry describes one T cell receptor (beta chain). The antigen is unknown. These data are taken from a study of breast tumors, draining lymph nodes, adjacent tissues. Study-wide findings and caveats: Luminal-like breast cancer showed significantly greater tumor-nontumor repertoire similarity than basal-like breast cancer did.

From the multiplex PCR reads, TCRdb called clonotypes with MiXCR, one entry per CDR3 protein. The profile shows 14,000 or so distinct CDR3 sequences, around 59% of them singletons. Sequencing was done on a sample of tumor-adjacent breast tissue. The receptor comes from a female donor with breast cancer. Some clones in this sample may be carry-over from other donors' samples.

CDR3 region: CASSSSGGADTQYF. The CDR3 nucleotides are TGCGCCAGCAGCTCCTCGGGAGGGGCAGATACGCAGTATTTT. The rearrangement links TRBV5-1 to TRBJ2-3, with 8 bases fitting TRBD2. This CDR3 has 14 amino acids. Germline V gene data show CDR1 as SGHRS and CDR2 as YFSETQ. The trim removed 3 bases at V and 4 bases at J, leaving 4 bases unmatched.